One TCR beta chain is described in this entry. Its specificity is unknown. The CDR3 covers 15 residues. The germline gives CDR1 MGHRA, CDR2 YSYEKL. After removal of 4 bases from V and 4 bases from J, the junction contained 9 bases not matched to a gene. The assay was immunoSEQ multiplex PCR, and TCRdb's table has in-frame clones only and misses some. The sample lists approximately 99,000 clones, 90% to 95% occurring once. The record originates from a study of graft-versus-host responses after intestinal transplantation. The sequencing used unstimulated CD4+ T cells sorted from spleen or lymph node cells, collected before transplant. The sequence came from a human donor who was the organ donor for an intestinal transplant. V gene TRBV4-1 combines with J gene TRBJ2-5; TRBD1 agrees at 7 bases. The chain's CDR3 is CASSRQTGRSETQYF. In nucleotides, the CDR3 is TGCGCCAGCAGCCGACAGACAGGGCGATCAGAGACCCAGTACTTC.